This T cell receptor (beta chain) was identified during a study of T cell responses to AZD1222 COVID-19 vaccine (dated by TCRdb to the early 2020s). Regarding the research as a whole: TCR sequencing was performed for about 250 trial participants, of whom around 200 were given two doses of AZD1222 and around 26 were given two doses of MenACWY control vaccine. Trial participants were enrolled into age subgroups of 18-55, 56-69 and 70-plus years, which contained about 160, 30 and 59 TCR-sequenced participants, respectively. What the research found in general, with its limitations: Because no day 14 peak-response samples were available, the repertoires could be characterized only after the peak T cell response. The 56-69-year group was small, and its depth increase did not reach significance, likely because of low power. After two AZD1222 doses, both the breadth and the depth of spike-specific TCRs were significantly higher than at day 0 and than in MenACWY recipients. Nearly half of unique spike-specific TCRs reportedly recognized epitopes outside regions mutated in the B.1.351 and B.1.1.7 variants. The vaccine-associated CD4 TCRs covered the entire spike protein, and the dominant responses fell in regions 160-218 and 743-854. Conclusions about previously exposed vaccinees are limited because only six or seven AZD1222 recipients were SARS-CoV-2 seropositive at baseline. Participants were mostly white British and included more females than males, and it was suggested by the authors that clonal diversity may have been underestimated.

Taken from cysteine to phenylalanine, the CDR3 has 16 residues. The kept DNA is CDR3 alone, 48 bases in frame from the first base. Between the V and J ends, shortened by 5 bases and 7 bases respectively, the junction contains 21 bases. The germline V gene (reference sequence) gives CDR1 as SEHNR and CDR2 as FQNEAQ. The CDR3 regions of human TCRbeta chains were analyzed by immunosequencing. The published analysis was carried out like this. Repertoire TCRs were checked for matches against a reference library of SARS-CoV-2-specific TCRs that had been generated using the MIRA antigen-specificity platform. Breadth meant the fraction of unique TCRs that were SARS-CoV-2-associated, whereas depth meant the fraction of total T cells that were SARS-CoV-2-associated. Using the MIRA data, each spike-specific TCR was assigned both to the spike region to which the TCR was reactive and to a CD4 or CD8 class. Log10-transformed breadth and depth values were compared by one-way ANOVA with Sidak's multiple comparisons tests. Drawn from immuneACCESS, this table holds only the in-frame rearrangements with V and J called that TCRdb kept. Clones are partly lost; checked studies trace under half to an unresolved V gene and leave the rest unexplained. That table gives V, J and clone size, and the DNA gave D and trimming. The sample data list about 140,000 clones, and 85% to 95% of these were observed just once. Clones ranked in the top ten supply 0.75% to 1% of the sample.

Turning to this clone: Its antigen specificity is not known. There are no base qualities to consult, and no much larger clone falls within one base.

In the paper's terms, the time point label means: baseline before first vaccination. The treatment or condition label for this specimen denotes: meningococcal conjugate vaccine given as trial control. Vaccinee samples were obtained from the UK trials COV001 and COV002, which included a single-blind randomized controlled phase 2/3 trial of AZD1222 (ChAdOx1 nCoV-19) in healthy adults. Trial participant PBMC samples were collected at day 0 and day 28 after the second dose for TCRbeta chain sequencing. The material sequenced was peripheral blood, taken on day 0 of MenACWY control vaccination. The clonotype comes from an adult in good health. The chain is assembled from TRBV7-9 and TRBJ1-3; matching of 5 bases hints at TRBD1 as the D gene. The CDR3 is CASSTSTGYGRNTIYF. DNA sequence: TGTGCCAGCAGCACAAGTACAGGATACGGTCGGAACACCATATATTTT.